The 17 T cell receptor beta chains below come from one sample, sequenced in a study of blood T cell repertoires in COVID-19. The table came from immunoSEQ multiplex PCR; TCRdb's copy has only in-frame clones and leaves some out. The sample records roughly 190,000 clones, approximately 80% being singletons. Sequenced sample: peripheral blood. Receptors originate from a woman between 65 and 79 years old with COVID-19, enrolled during active disease.

V usage is TRBV27 and J usage is TRBJ2-1; a possible D gene is TRBD1 (5 bases). The V gene lost 2 bases and the J gene lost 7 bases, with 21 bases spanning the gap. Germline V gene sequence: CDR1 MNHEY, CDR2 SMNVEV (reference sequence). The CDR3 has 17 amino acids. The CDR3 DNA reads as TGTGCCAGCAGTTTACTCCGGACGAAAACAGGCCAAAATGAGCAGTTCTTC. It yields the protein CASSLLRTKTGQNEQFF.

This clone was seen only once. J is TRBJ2-4 and V is TRBV5-6, with a possible D match to TRBD2 (5 bases). V was trimmed by 0 bases and J by 3 bases, leaving 10 bases between them. The CDR3 extends over 15 amino acids. Looked up from germline, CDR1 is SGHDT and CDR2 is YYEEEE. Here the CDR3 reads CASSLVRGDKNIQYF. CDR3 bases: TGTGCCAGCAGCTTGGTCCGGGGTGACAAAAACATTCAGTACTTC.

The rearrangement joins TRBV6-5 to TRBJ1-2, with D maybe TRBD1 (6 bases). CDR1 MNHEY and CDR2 SVGAGI come from the germline V gene. CDR3 length equals 12 residues. V shed 4 bases and J shed 9 bases, with 12 bases lying between them. In DNA, the CDR3 is TGTGCCAGCAGTTTAGTCAGGGGCAGCTACACCTTC. It is translated as CASSLVRGSYTF.

This chain links TRBV7-8 with TRBJ1-6; D is uncertain. The CDR3 runs to 15 residues. Germline V gene lookup returns CDR1 SGHVS and CDR2 FQNEAQ. V was clipped by 5 bases and J by 7 bases, with 15 bases between them. CDR3 sequence (DNA): TGTGCCAGCAGCCCCCCGGGAGGGAGCAATTCACCCCTCCACTTT. Protein product: CASSPPGGSNSPLHF.

A single count supports this clone. This rearrangement joins TRBV28 to TRBJ2-6; D possibly corresponds to TRBD1 (6 bases). Germline CDR1 reads MDHEN; CDR2 reads SYDVKM. V gave up 4 bases and J gave up 9 bases, with 13 bases separating them. The CDR3 is 14 amino acids. In DNA form, the CDR3 reads TGTGCCAGCAGTTACGGACAGTCCTACAACGTCCTGACTTTC. Protein: CASSYGQSYNVLTF.

V gene TRBV6-2 or TRBV6-3 combines with J gene TRBJ2-7; a weak D match, TRBD1 (7 bases). This CDR3 region has 17 residues. The ends were cut back, 4 bases at V and 1 base at J, with 20 bases in the middle. From germline, CDR1 is MNHEY and CDR2 SVGEGT. CDR3 residues: CASSLQAFRGDSYEQYF. The CDR3, as DNA: TGTGCCAGCAGTTTACAGGCCTTCAGGGGGGATTCCTACGAGCAGTACTTC.

The V call is TRBV25-1, the J call TRBJ1-2, with D perhaps matching TRBD1 (5 bases). Germline CDR1 and CDR2: MGHDK and SYGVNS. The CDR3 covers 12 residues. The V end was cut by 4 bases, the J end by 11 bases, with 14 bases between. DNA of the CDR3: TGTGCCAGCAGTGGACCAAGGAGGGGATACACCTTC. It codes for CASSGPRRGYTF.

This chain uses TRBV14 with TRBJ2-1, with D perhaps TRBD1 (5 bases). The germline V gene encodes CDR1 SGHDN and CDR2 FVKESK. V lost 4 bases and J 7 bases, leaving 8 bases between the germline ends. This CDR3 has 12 amino acids. CDR3 DNA: TGTGCCAGCAGCCCCTACAGGAATGAGCAGTTCTTC. This codes for CASSPYRNEQFF.

The chain combines TRBV7-9 with TRBJ1-2; perhaps TRBD1 as D (5 bases). This CDR3 is 15 amino acids long. Germline assignment: CDR1 SEHNR and CDR2 FQNEAQ (reference sequence). The V end was cut by 5 bases, the J end by 5 bases, with 18 bases between. The CDR3 DNA reads as TGTGCCAGCAGCCCCCAGGGACTGCTGGCGTATGGCTACACCTTC. Translating gives CASSPQGLLAYGYTF.

The V gene is TRBV11-2, the J gene TRBJ2-2; 10 bases line up with TRBD2. The CDR3 is 16 residues long. Germline V lookup: CDR1 SGHAT, CDR2 FQNNGV. With 1 base clipped from V and 5 bases from J, the junction kept 4 bases outside the gene matches. CDR3 amino acids: CASSLVSGGVTGELFF. In nucleotides, the CDR3 is TGTGCCAGCAGCTTAGTGAGCGGGGGGGTGACCGGGGAGCTGTTTTTT.

Ten or more counts support this clone. This sequence joins TRBV3-1 (or the pseudogene TRBV3-2) and TRBJ2-2, with TRBD2 matching 14 bases. The V gene end was trimmed by 6 bases and the J gene end by 6 bases; junction bases not matched to a gene: 15. CDR3 length equals 19 residues. Per germline, CDR1 LGHDT and CDR2 YNNKEL (reference sequence). The CDR3 is CASRLRTSGRRNVAGELFF. Here the CDR3 DNA reads TGTGCCAGCAGACTTCGGACTAGCGGGAGGCGCAATGTGGCCGGGGAGCTGTTTTTT.

V gene TRBV2 combines with J gene TRBJ1-2; D is uncertain. Germline assignment: CDR1 SNHLY and CDR2 FYNNEI. This CDR3 contains 13 residues. With 2 bases removed from V and 1 base from J, the gap between germline ends came to 5 bases. The CDR3 DNA reads as TGTGCCAGCAGTGAAACGGGTAACTATGGCTACACCTTC. This gives the protein CASSETGNYGYTF.

The rearrangement links TRBV3-1 (or the pseudogene TRBV3-2) to TRBJ2-3; 8 nucleotides line up with TRBD1. J gave up 7 bases and V 3 bases, and 6 bases lay outside the gene matches. CDR1 is LGHDT and CDR2 is YNNKEL in the germline V gene (reference sequence). The length of the CDR3 is 14 residues. Here the CDR3 reads CASSHRTGRNTQYF. The DNA for the CDR3 is TGTGCCAGCAGCCATCGGACAGGGCGGAATACGCAGTATTTT.

V usage is TRBV27 and J usage is TRBJ2-5; 10 bases align to TRBD2. The CDR3 sequence is 16 residues long. Per the germline V gene, CDR1 is MNHEY and CDR2 is SMNVEV (reference sequence). Trimming took 1 base from V and 2 from J; bases not matched to a gene: 4. The CDR3 loop is CASSLFPSGGQETQYF. The CDR3 region has the DNA TGTGCCAGCAGTTTATTCCCTAGCGGGGGACAAGAGACCCAGTACTTC.

The chain employs TRBV27 and TRBJ2-3, with TRBD2 matching over 9 bases. The CDR3 extends over 15 amino acids. From germline, CDR1 is MNHEY and CDR2 SMNVEV (reference sequence). J lost 0 bases, V lost 5 bases, and 3 bases had no gene match. The CDR3 nucleotides read TGTGCCAGCAGTCTAGCGGGATCGAGCACAGATACGCAGTATTTT. Encoded protein: CASSLAGSSTDTQYF.

The chain is built from TRBV27 and TRBJ2-1; 12 positions match TRBD2. There are 18 residues in the CDR3. Germline CDR1 is MNHEY and CDR2 is SMNVEV (reference sequence). J gave up 7 bases and V 7 bases, and 17 bases lay outside the gene matches. In DNA form, the CDR3 reads TGTGCCAGCACCCCCCCTAGCGGGAGGGCCGATAGGAAGAATGAGCAGTTCTTC. The encoded protein is CASTPPSGRADRKNEQFF.

The chain carries TRBV24-1 and TRBJ2-3; 8 nucleotides agree with TRBD2. Germline V lookup: CDR1 KGHDR, CDR2 SFDVKD. Trimming took 7 bases from V and 2 from J; bases not matched to a gene: 10. This CDR3 has 16 residues. The CDR3 reads CATRPGRAGNTDTQYF. In DNA, the CDR3 is TGTGCCACCAGACCCGGGAGGGCAGGGAACACAGATACGCAGTATTTT.